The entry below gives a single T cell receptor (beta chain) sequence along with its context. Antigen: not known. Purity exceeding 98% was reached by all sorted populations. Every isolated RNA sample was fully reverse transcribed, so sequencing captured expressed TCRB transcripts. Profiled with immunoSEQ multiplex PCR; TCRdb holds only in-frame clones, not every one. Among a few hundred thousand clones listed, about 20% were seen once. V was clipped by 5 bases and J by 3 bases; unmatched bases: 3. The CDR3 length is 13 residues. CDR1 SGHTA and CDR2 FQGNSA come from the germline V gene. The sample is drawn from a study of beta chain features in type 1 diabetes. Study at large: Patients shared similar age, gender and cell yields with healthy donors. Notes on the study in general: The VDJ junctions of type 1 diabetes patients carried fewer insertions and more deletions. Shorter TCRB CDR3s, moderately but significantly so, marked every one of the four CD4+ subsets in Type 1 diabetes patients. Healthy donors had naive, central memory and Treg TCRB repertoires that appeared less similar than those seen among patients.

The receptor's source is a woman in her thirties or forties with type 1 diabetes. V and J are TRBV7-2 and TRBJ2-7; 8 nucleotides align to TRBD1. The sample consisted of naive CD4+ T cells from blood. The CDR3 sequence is CASSPGQVYEQYF. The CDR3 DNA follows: TGTGCCAGCAGCCCGGGACAGGTCTACGAGCAGTACTTC.